A single TCR beta chain is shown here with its context. Antigen: not known. The data were taken from a study of T cells in tuberculosis. General study findings and limits: Active tuberculosis patients had shorter CDR3-alpha; the beta difference was nonsignificant.

This CDR3 spans 14 amino acids. Losses at the gene ends were 6 bases for V and 5 bases for J; bases not matched to a gene: 3. Germline lookup yields CDR1 ENHRY and CDR2 SYGVKD. The data were produced by immunoSEQ multiplex PCR, yet TCRdb's version contains in-frame clones alone and is incomplete. The repertoire has roughly 35,000 clones, about 94% of them found once; the top ten carry about 12%. The chain carries TRBV10-3 and TRBJ1-4; 10 bases are a match to TRBD1. The source material was PBMCs. This clonotype was obtained from a donor between 10 and 35 years old with latent tuberculosis or without tuberculosis infection. Some clones in this sample may be carry-over from other donors' samples. CDR3 sequence: CAIRPGQGNEKLFF. Here the CDR3 DNA reads TGTGCCATCAGACCGGGACAGGGGAATGAAAAACTGTTTTTT.